Below, 11 T cell receptor beta chains from the same sample are listed, as sequenced in a study of OX40 agonist ivuxolimab in advanced cancers. Assay: immunoSEQ multiplex PCR; the TCRdb copy retains only in-frame clones and omits some. The sample includes more than 25,000 clones, nearly 95% seen only once; the top ten take approximately 9%. The material sequenced was CD4+ or CD8+ T cells sorted from blood, taken in a trial of the OX40 agonist ivuxolimab. The receptor set was obtained from an adult with an advanced solid tumor such as melanoma, head and neck, liver or kidney cancer.

The genes are TRBV2 and TRBJ2-7; 9 bases map to TRBD2. Looked up from germline, CDR1 is SNHLY and CDR2 is FYNNEI. This CDR3 contains 14 residues. Losses at the gene ends were 4 bases for V and 2 bases for J; bases not matched to a gene: 3. The CDR3 loop reads CASSAAGGPYEQYF. CDR3 DNA sequence: TGTGCCAGCAGTGCGGCGGGGGGGCCCTACGAGCAGTACTTC.

Comment on this clone: Other DNA sequences in this specimen translate into the identical CDR3. This chain uses TRBV7-2 with TRBJ1-1; a possible D gene is TRBD1 (6 bases). Germline CDR1 is SGHTA and CDR2 is FQGNSA. V lost 5 bases to trimming and J lost 1 base, with 11 bases between them. CDR3 size: 14 residues. This CDR3 reads CASSPGHQNTEAFF. The CDR3 bases are TGTGCCAGCAGCCCGGGACACCAGAACACTGAAGCTTTCTTT.

Here the CDR3 reads CASSSPRLYEQYF. The CDR3 bases are TGTGCCAGCAGTTCCCCCAGGTTATATGAGCAGTACTTC. J is TRBJ2-7 and V is TRBV6-5; D gene unclear. Trimming removed 4 bases at V and 7 bases at J, with 14 bases between. The germline CDR1 and CDR2 sequences are MNHEY and SVGAGI. This CDR3 region has 13 residues.

The chain recombines TRBV7-9 with TRBJ2-3, with D possibly being TRBD1 (6 bases). The CDR3 has 16 residues. Germline CDR1 SEHNR, CDR2 FQNEAQ (reference sequence). V shed 4 bases and J shed 1 base, with 15 bases lying between them. The CDR3 loop reads CASSSAIRQGTDTQYF. CDR3 DNA: TGTGCCAGCAGCTCAGCAATTAGACAGGGCACAGATACGCAGTATTTT.

The chain couples TRBV14 to TRBJ2-5; 14 nucleotides align to TRBD2. The CDR3 has 18 residues. V was clipped by 0 bases and J by 2 bases; unmatched bases: 5. CDR1 and CDR2 (germline): SGHDN, FVKESK. CDR3 nucleotides: TGTGCCAGCAGCCAAGATCCCCGGACTAGCGGGGGGCAAGAGACCCAGTACTTC. The encoded protein is CASSQDPRTSGGQETQYF. Looking up the rest from reference TRBV14 and TRBJ2-5 gives the full variable domain: EAGVTQFPSHSVIEKGQTVTLRCDPISGHDNLYWYRRVMGKEIKFLLHFVKESKQDESGMPNNRFLAERTGGTYSTLKVQPAELEDSGVYFCASSQDPRTSGGQETQYFGPGTRLLVL.

On this clone: Germline is not matched at one junction end, which may reflect a read error. The chain is built from TRBV2 and TRBJ1-2, with D uncertain. The germline CDR1 and CDR2 sequences are SNHLY and FYNNEI. The CDR3 covers 11 residues. The chain's CDR3 is CASSVSGKDLF. DNA of the CDR3: TGTGCCAGCAGTGTATCTGGGAAGGATTTGTTC.

The DNA for the CDR3 is TGTGCCAGCAGCGGCTCGGCTAGCGGGGGCACAGATACGCAGTATTTT. Translation gives CASSGSASGGTDTQYF. The J gene is TRBJ2-3, the V gene TRBV7-6; 9 bases agree with TRBD2. J gave up 1 base and V 5 bases, and 7 bases lay outside the gene matches. CDR1 and CDR2 (germline): SGHVS, FNYEAQ. The CDR3 totals 16 residues.

J is TRBJ2-2 and V is TRBV6-5; D is perhaps TRBD2 (6 bases). Germline loops: CDR1 MNHEY, CDR2 SVGAGI. This CDR3 region has 13 residues. Trimming took 2 bases from V and 7 from J, leaving 8 bases between them. Written as DNA, the CDR3 is TGTGCCAGCAGTTACGGGGGAGGCGGGGAGCTGTTTTTT. It is translated as CASSYGGGGELFF.

V gene TRBV9 combines with J gene TRBJ1-4; D remains ambiguous. Germline V gives CDR1 SGDLS, CDR2 YYNGEE. V gave up 0 bases and J gave up 0 bases, with 12 bases separating them. This CDR3 contains 17 residues. The CDR3 loop reads CASSVGAVITTNEKLFF. CDR3 DNA: TGTGCCAGCAGCGTAGGGGCGGTGATCACAACTAATGAAAAACTGTTTTTT. The variable domain in full, with the rest retrieved from reference TRBV9 and TRBJ1-4, is DSGVTQTPKHLITATGQRVTLRCSPRSGDLSVYWYQQSLDQGLQFLIQYYNGEERAKGNILERFSAQQFPDLHSELNLSSLELGDSALYFCASSVGAVITTNEKLFFGSGTQLSVL.

CDR3: CASSQERWASSYEQYF. The CDR3 region has the DNA TGCGCCAGCAGCCAAGAGAGGTGGGCGAGCTCCTACGAGCAGTACTTC. The chain joins TRBV4-1 to TRBJ2-7; D is unclear. Trimming cost V 0 bases and J 0 bases, with 12 bases left between them. CDR1 is MGHRA, CDR2 YSYEKL, per germline. This CDR3 is built from 16 residues.

The V call is TRBV6-6, the J call TRBJ1-2; no clear D gene. Germline CDR1 reads MNHNY; CDR2 reads SVGAGI (reference sequence). V lost 2 bases to trimming and J lost 3 bases, with 10 bases between them. The CDR3 is made up of 14 amino acids. The CDR3 DNA sequence: TGTGCCAGCAGTTACCTCCCAGAGGACTATGGCTACACCTTC. The encoded protein is CASSYLPEDYGYTF.